The 32 T cell receptor beta chains below all came from one sample that was sequenced in a study of cytomegalovirus exposure and HLA in healthy donors. The primer mix had 60 Vbeta and 13 Jbeta primers. Method: immunoSEQ multiplex PCR; TCRdb's copy keeps in-frame clones and lacks some. The table has about 120,000 clones, just over 65% seen once. Source material: PBMCs. The receptors stem from a man between 18 and 29 years old in good health and CMV-seronegative.

The sample holds one count of this clone. The chain links TRBV29-1 to TRBJ2-7, with 11 bases lining up with TRBD1. This CDR3 contains 14 residues. The germline V gene encodes CDR1 SQVTM and CDR2 ANQGSEA. The V gene end was trimmed by 6 bases and the J gene end by 6 bases; junction bases not matched to a gene: 10. As DNA, the CDR3 is TGCAGCGTCGGACAGGGGGCAACCCTAGCCGAGCAGTACTTC. It yields the protein CSVGQGATLAEQYF.

This clone has a single count. The V call is TRBV13, the J call TRBJ2-7, with D hard to call. Between the trimmed V and J ends, which lost 0 bases and 3 bases, there was a span of 9 bases. The CDR3 totals 14 residues. The V gene's germline CDR1 is PRHDT and CDR2 FYEKMQ (reference sequence). CDR3 in amino acids: CASSLGRKVYEQYF. The CDR3 DNA follows: TGTGCCAGCAGCTTAGGGAGGAAGGTCTACGAGCAGTACTTC. Drawing the rest from reference TRBV13 and TRBJ2-7, the complete variable domain is AAGVIQSPRHLIKEKRETATLKCYPIPRHDTVYWYQQGPGQDPQFLISFYEKMQSDKGSIPDRFSAQQFSDYHSELNMSSLELGDSALYFCASSLGRKVYEQYFGPGTRLTVT.

This clone has a handful of counts. The gene calls are TRBV7-9 and TRBJ2-7, with a weak D call TRBD1 (8 bases). Germline lookup yields CDR1 SEHNR and CDR2 FQNEAQ (reference sequence). CDR3 length: 14 amino acids. The CDR3 protein is CSGEGGTGPYEQYF. CDR3 bases: TGTTCCGGTGAGGGAGGGACAGGACCCTACGAGCAGTACTTC.

The chain employs TRBV5-4 and TRBJ2-7; 10 nucleotides agree with TRBD2. The V and J ends lost 4 bases and 1 base, in that order; junction bases with no gene match: 5. The CDR3 sequence is 15 residues long. The germline V gene has CDR1 SGHNT and CDR2 YYREEE (reference sequence). CDR3 loop: CASSPLAGASYEQYF. The CDR3 DNA follows: TGTGCCAGCAGCCCCCTAGCGGGAGCGTCCTACGAGCAGTACTTC. Combining the CDR3 with reference TRBV5-4 and TRBJ2-7 gives the whole variable domain ETGVTQSPTHLIKTRGQQVTLRCSSQSGHNTVSWYQQALGQGPQFIFQYYREEENGRGNFPPRFSGLQFPNYSSELNVNALELDDSALYLCASSPLAGASYEQYFGPGTRLTVT.

The rearrangement joins TRBV7-9 to TRBJ2-2; D unresolved. The V gene's germline CDR1 is SEHNR and CDR2 FQNEAQ (reference sequence). V dropped 3 bases and J dropped 15 bases, with 17 bases sitting between them. The CDR3 covers 13 residues. The CDR3 loop is CASSFERRAPMFF. The DNA for the CDR3 is TGTGCCAGCAGCTTTGAGCGCAGAGCTCCCATGTTTTTT.

The V and J genes are TRBV19 and TRBJ2-1; tentative D call: TRBD2 (6 bases). Trimming took 9 bases from V and 1 from J, leaving 7 bases between them. Germline V gene sequence: CDR1 LNHDA, CDR2 SQIVND (reference sequence). The CDR3 loop spans 12 amino acids. This CDR3 is CASGGSYNEQFF. CDR3 DNA sequence: TGTGCCAGCGGGGGTTCCTACAATGAGCAGTTCTTC. The full variable domain, with the rest looked up from reference TRBV19 and TRBJ2-1, is DGGITQSPKYLFRKEGQNVTLSCEQNLNHDAMYWYRQDPGQGLRLIYYSQIVNDFQKGDIAEGYSVSREKKESFPLTVTSAQKNPTAFYLCASGGSYNEQFFGPGTRLTVL.

This rearrangement joins TRBV11-3 to TRBJ2-3; TRBD2 matches at 13 bases. This CDR3 contains 17 residues. V dropped 5 bases and J dropped 4; count of bases not matched to a gene: 9. The germline CDR1 and CDR2 sequences are SGHNT and YENEEA. CDR3 in DNA: TGTGCCAGCAGCCTCCTAACCGGACTAGCGGGGGCAGATACGCAGTATTTT. Protein: CASSLLTGLAGADTQYF.

This clone was observed a handful of times. This chain links TRBV5-1 with TRBJ1-1; 7 bases fit TRBD1. CDR1 is SGHRS, CDR2 YFSETQ, per germline. The CDR3 sequence is 14 residues long. The ends lost 4 bases at V and 5 bases at J; junction bases unmatched: 8. This CDR3 reads CASSLRGRGTEAFF. DNA of the CDR3: TGCGCCAGCAGCCTAAGGGGGCGCGGGACTGAAGCTTTCTTT.

The rearrangement links TRBV7-9 to TRBJ2-2; perhaps TRBD1 as D (6 bases). Trimming shortened V by 8 bases and J by 4 bases, and 8 bases separated the two germline ends. The germline V gene encodes CDR1 SEHNR and CDR2 FQNEAQ (reference sequence). The CDR3 extends over 12 amino acids. The CDR3 DNA sequence: TGTGCCAGCCAACAGGGCACCGGGGAGCTGTTTTTT. Residues: CASQQGTGELFF.

This clone was seen only once. The gene calls are TRBV5-6 and TRBJ2-1, with a tentative D call TRBD2 (6 bases). The V gene's germline CDR1 is SGHDT and CDR2 YYEEEE. The CDR3 covers 17 residues. Trimming removed 4 bases from V and 5 bases from J, with 22 bases in between. The CDR3 DNA reads TGTGCCAGCAGCCGGGGGACCGCCCTCAGGGACCACAATGAGCAGTTCTTC. Its protein is CASSRGTALRDHNEQFF.

V and J are TRBV19 and TRBJ2-2, with 8 positions matching TRBD1. The CDR3 has 15 amino acids. Losses at the gene ends were 7 bases for V and 1 base for J; bases not matched to a gene: 5. Germline V gene lookup returns CDR1 LNHDA and CDR2 SQIVND (reference sequence). The CDR3 DNA reads as TGTGCCAGTAACACAGGGGGACAGAACACCGGGGAGCTGTTTTTT. Encoded protein: CASNTGGQNTGELFF.

The V and J genes are TRBV28 and TRBJ2-5; TRBD2 might be the D (6 bases). Trimming removed 6 bases at V and 5 bases at J, with 16 bases between. CDR3 size: 14 residues. The V gene's germline CDR1 is MDHEN and CDR2 SYDVKM. CDR3: CASRETGLGETQYF. The CDR3 region has the DNA TGTGCCAGCAGGGAGACGGGACTGGGGGAGACCCAGTACTTC.

The chain combines TRBV5-4 with TRBJ2-5, with TRBD2 as a possible D gene (7 bases). V was trimmed by 3 bases and J by 4 bases, leaving 16 bases between them. The CDR3 loop spans 15 amino acids. The germline CDR1 and CDR2 sequences are SGHNT and YYREEE (reference sequence). CDR3 protein: CASSSGGSPLETQYF. As DNA, the CDR3 is TGTGCCAGCAGCTCGGGGGGCAGTCCCCTAGAGACCCAGTACTTC.

V is TRBV29-1 and J is TRBJ2-7, with TRBD2 matching over 12 bases. Germline lookup yields CDR1 SQVTM and CDR2 ANQGSEA. CDR3 length: 15 residues. Trimming cost V 6 bases and J 5 bases; bases outside gene matches: 11. The CDR3 region is CSVATSGRSRDEQYF. The DNA for the CDR3 is TGCAGCGTAGCAACTAGCGGGAGGTCCAGGGACGAGCAGTACTTC.

This clone has only a few counts. The V and J genes are TRBV6-6 and TRBJ1-5, with TRBD1 matching 9 bases. V lost 4 bases, J lost 2 bases, and 0 bases stayed unmatched. This CDR3 has 14 residues. Per the germline V gene, CDR1 is MNHNY and CDR2 is SVGAGI (reference sequence). The CDR3 DNA reads as TGTGCCAGCAGTTGGACAGGGGGCAATCAGCCCCAGCATTTT. This gives the protein CASSWTGGNQPQHF.

The V gene is TRBV19, the J gene TRBJ2-3, with TRBD2 identical over 7 bases. Germline V gene data show CDR1 as LNHDA and CDR2 as SQIVND (reference sequence). V was clipped by 6 bases and J by 1 base; unmatched bases: 16. There are 18 residues in the CDR3. The CDR3 DNA sequence: TGTGCCAGTAGGCCCGCGGGACTAACCCCTGGGGGCACAGATACGCAGTATTTT. This translates into CASRPAGLTPGGTDTQYF. Full variable domain (remainder filled in from reference TRBV19 and TRBJ2-3): DGGITQSPKYLFRKEGQNVTLSCEQNLNHDAMYWYRQDPGQGLRLIYYSQIVNDFQKGDIAEGYSVSREKKESFPLTVTSAQKNPTAFYLCASRPAGLTPGGTDTQYFGPGTRLTVL.

The rearrangement joins TRBV5-6 to TRBJ2-5, with 7 nucleotides matching TRBD2. J was trimmed by 7 bases and V by 4 bases; bases with no gene match: 19. This CDR3 comprises 17 residues. Germline CDR1 SGHDT, CDR2 YYEEEE. CDR3 bases: TGTGCCAGCAGCCCAATTCGAGGGAGGGCCGTCATGGTGACCCAGTACTTC. Its protein product is CASSPIRGRAVMVTQYF.

This sequence joins TRBV7-8 and TRBJ2-7; TRBD2 matches 8 bases. V trimming: 1 base; J trimming: 2 bases; junction bases outside the gene matches: 10. Germline V lookup: CDR1 SGHVS, CDR2 FQNEAQ. The CDR3 contains 17 residues. The CDR3 spells CASSLGVRGRNPYEQYF. The DNA for the CDR3 is TGTGCCAGCAGCTTAGGGGTTCGCGGGAGGAATCCCTACGAGCAGTACTTC.

CDR3 coding DNA: TGTGCCAGCAGCCGGGACAGCCTCTCTGGAAACACCATATATTTT. It is translated as CASSRDSLSGNTIYF. V is TRBV7-9 and J is TRBJ1-3; TRBD1 agrees at 7 bases. Per the germline V gene, CDR1 is SEHNR and CDR2 is FQNEAQ (reference sequence). The CDR3 length is 15 residues. V lost 5 bases, J lost 0 bases, and 4 bases stayed unmatched.

This clone was seen a few times. V usage is TRBV27 and J usage is TRBJ2-5; D not certain. Germline CDR1 is MNHEY and CDR2 is SMNVEV (reference sequence). The CDR3 spans 13 residues. V was clipped by 5 bases and J by 1 base, with 8 bases between them. The CDR3 region has the DNA TGTGCCAGCAGTATGACTTTCCAAGAGACCCAGTACTTC. This codes for CASSMTFQETQYF.

The J gene is TRBJ2-5, the V gene TRBV19; TRBD1 is a possible D gene (6 bases). Trimming shortened V by 3 bases and J by 4 bases, and 9 bases separated the two germline ends. Germline loops: CDR1 LNHDA, CDR2 SQIVND (reference sequence). The length of the CDR3 is 13 residues. The CDR3 DNA follows: TGTGCCAGTAGTATCGTCAGGGGAGAGACCCAGTACTTC. This gives the protein CASSIVRGETQYF.

This chain links TRBV28 with TRBJ1-1, with D tentatively TRBD1 (6 bases). Germline loops: CDR1 MDHEN, CDR2 SYDVKM. Trimming removed 2 bases from V and 4 bases from J, with 11 bases in between. CDR3 size: 14 residues. As DNA, the CDR3 is TGTGCCAGCAGTTTAGACAGGAAGGGCACTGAAGCTTTCTTT. It codes for CASSLDRKGTEAFF.

This chain joins TRBV18 and TRBJ2-1; maybe TRBD2 (5 bases). The CDR3 runs to 15 residues. The V and J ends lost 6 bases and 0 bases respectively, with 12 bases between them. From germline, CDR1 is KGHSH and CDR2 LQKENI. The CDR3, as DNA: TGTGCCAGCTCGCGATTCCGGGACTCCTACAATGAGCAGTTCTTC. The encoded protein is CASSRFRDSYNEQFF.

This clone was counted between two and nine times. This chain joins TRBV7-8 and TRBJ1-4; 9 bases agree with TRBD1. This CDR3 is 16 amino acids long. Germline V lookup: CDR1 SGHVS, CDR2 FQNEAQ. Unmatched junction bases numbered 7, after V lost 8 bases and J lost 0 bases. CDR3 amino acids: CASSGTGSPTNEKLFF. DNA for the CDR3: TGTGCCAGCTCCGGGACAGGGTCTCCAACTAATGAAAAACTGTTTTTT.

Points on this clone: The junction does not match germline at one end; this may be a read error. The CDR3 sequence is CASSLFRF. DNA for the CDR3: TGTGCCAGCAGCTTGTTTCGTTTC. The chain employs TRBV5-8 and TRBJ1-2; no clear D gene. Germline V gives CDR1 SGHTS, CDR2 YDEGEE. The CDR3 extends over 8 amino acids.

The chain combines TRBV29-1 with TRBJ2-1; 7 nucleotides match TRBD2. The germline CDR1 and CDR2 sequences are SQVTM and ANQGSEA. V trimming: 7 bases; J trimming: 7 bases; junction bases outside the gene matches: 1. The CDR3 sequence is 10 residues long. The DNA of the CDR3 is TGCAGCGGGGGGGGAAATGAGCAGTTCTTC. Translation: CSGGGNEQFF.

The chain has TRBV6-1 and TRBJ2-4; D is possibly TRBD1 (5 bases). CDR1 and CDR2 from the germline V gene are MNHNS and SASEGT. This CDR3 is 19 amino acids long. V shed 4 bases and J shed 1 base, with 23 bases lying between them. The CDR3 coding sequence is TGTGCCAGCAGTGGGGTGTCGGGCTTCCCCTACAGGGCCAAAAACATTCAGTACTTC. Residues: CASSGVSGFPYRAKNIQYF.

Written as DNA, the CDR3 is TGTGCCAGCAGCATACGGAACTATGGCTACACCTTC. Translated, it gives CASSIRNYGYTF. The chain employs TRBV28 and TRBJ1-2, with D hard to call. The germline V gene has CDR1 MDHEN and CDR2 SYDVKM. Trimming left V 6 bases short and J 2 bases short, with 7 bases between. The CDR3 covers 12 residues.

The V call is TRBV5-1, the J call TRBJ2-7; tentative D call: TRBD1 (6 bases). CDR1 is SGHRS, CDR2 YFSETQ, per germline. This CDR3 is built from 15 residues. V lost 2 bases, J lost 2 bases, and 14 bases lay in between. Here the CDR3 DNA reads TGCGCCAGCAGCTTCGAGGACAGCCCCACCTACGAGCAGTACTTC. This encodes CASSFEDSPTYEQYF.

The chain combines TRBV30 with TRBJ2-5, with 11 bases fitting TRBD2. J gave up 2 bases and V 3 bases, and 5 bases lay outside the gene matches. Germline values: CDR1 GTSNPN, CDR2 SVGIG (reference sequence). The CDR3 totals 15 residues. CDR3 protein: CAWRPGLAVQETQYF. The CDR3 DNA sequence: TGTGCCTGGAGACCGGGACTAGCGGTACAAGAGACCCAGTACTTC.

The chain is built from TRBV2 and TRBJ2-7, with D hard to call. Germline loops: CDR1 SNHLY, CDR2 FYNNEI. Trimming pared 1 base from V and 3 bases from J, leaving 13 bases between. The CDR3 runs to 15 residues. This CDR3 reads CASSEGSVWFYEQYF. CDR3 DNA: TGTGCCAGCAGTGAAGGGTCAGTCTGGTTCTACGAGCAGTACTTC.

This chain connects TRBV6-5 to TRBJ2-7, with D possibly matching TRBD1 (6 bases). The V and J ends lost 0 bases and 5 bases respectively, with 14 bases between them. Germline loops: CDR1 MNHEY, CDR2 SVGAGI. This CDR3 has 15 amino acids. The DNA of the CDR3 is TGTGCCAGCAGTTACTCTCCAGGGGCGATGAACGAGCAGTACTTC. Amino acid sequence: CASSYSPGAMNEQYF.